This T cell receptor (beta chain) was identified during a study of blood T cells in healthy people across ages. The study, taken as a whole, reports: More naive CD4+ cells and higher diversity were found in long-lived than in aged donors. Donor CMV status was unknown, possibly confounding expanded clonotype changes.

The length of the CDR3 is 13 residues. V lost 6 bases and J 3 bases, leaving 12 bases between the germline ends. CDR1 is MNHNY and CDR2 is SVGAGI in the germline V gene (reference sequence). There are a few counts of this clonotype. Its antigen is not known. With each sample, at least 6 micrograms of total RNA were extracted. Using a J-beta primer mix together with a sample-barcoded 5' primer, a second PCR was run for 7 to 11 cycles. TCRdb independently ran MiXCR on the 5' RACE reads; one entry per CDR3 protein. The top ten clones hold roughly 3.7% of a sample with about 1.5 million distinct CDR3 sequences, approximately 42% of them seen once.

This chain connects TRBV6-6 to TRBJ2-7; no clear D gene. The specimen was blood. This clonotype was obtained from a woman under 30 in good health. In DNA form, the CDR3 reads TGTGCCAGCAGCCATAGGGCCTTCTACGAGCAGTACTTC. As protein: CASSHRAFYEQYF.